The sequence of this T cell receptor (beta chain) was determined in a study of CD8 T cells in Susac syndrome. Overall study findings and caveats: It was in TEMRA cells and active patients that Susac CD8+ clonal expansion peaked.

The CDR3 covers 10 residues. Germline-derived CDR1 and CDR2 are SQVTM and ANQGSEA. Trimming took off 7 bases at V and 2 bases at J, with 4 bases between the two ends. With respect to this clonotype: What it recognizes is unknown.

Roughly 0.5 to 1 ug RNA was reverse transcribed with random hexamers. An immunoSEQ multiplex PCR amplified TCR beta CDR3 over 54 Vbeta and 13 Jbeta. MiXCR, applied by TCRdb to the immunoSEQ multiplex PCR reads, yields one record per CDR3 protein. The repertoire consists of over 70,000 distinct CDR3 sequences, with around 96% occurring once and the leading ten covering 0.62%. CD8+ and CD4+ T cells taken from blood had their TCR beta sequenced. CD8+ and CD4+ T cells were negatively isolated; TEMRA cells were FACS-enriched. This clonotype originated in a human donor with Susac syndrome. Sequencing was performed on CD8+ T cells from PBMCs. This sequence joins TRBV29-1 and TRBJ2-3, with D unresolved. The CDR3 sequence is CSAYTDTQYF. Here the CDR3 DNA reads TGCAGCGCCTACACAGATACGCAGTATTTT.